Shown below are 26 T cell receptor beta chains from a single sample sequenced in a study of shared clonotypes between healthy human individuals (TCRdb year 2020). The library was produced with the immunoSEQ multiplex PCR assay. The table was pulled from immuneACCESS by TCRdb, which kept in-frame rearrangements only. Such tables lose some clones; where checked, under half of the loss comes from unresolved V genes, and the rest has no known cause. The sample contains some 2,400,000 clones, 95% of them found a single time. The ten largest clones take up approximately 0.13% of the sample. The sample taken for sequencing was naive CD4+ T cells sorted from blood. According to the study, the label for this sample's cell subset or site signals: CD45RA+ positively selected. The receptors were gathered from a man aged 18 to 30 in good health.

A note on this clone: Other DNA sequences in the same sample also yield this CDR3. V usage is TRBV5-1 and J usage is TRBJ1-2; D perhaps matches TRBD1 (5 bases). The CDR3 length is 14 residues. The V end was cut by 4 bases, the J end by 4 bases, with 14 bases between. Looked up from germline, CDR1 is SGHRS and CDR2 is YFSETQ. The CDR3 loop reads CASSPDGGGYGYTF. The CDR3 coding sequence is TGCGCCAGCAGCCCCGATGGGGGAGGCTATGGCTACACCTTC.

The gene calls are TRBV6-1 and TRBJ2-1, with unresolved D. V dropped 3 bases and J dropped 1 base, with 10 bases sitting between them. CDR3 length: 15 residues. Germline CDR1 MNHNS, CDR2 SASEGT. The CDR3 DNA reads as TGTGCCAGCAGTGAGACGACTGGATCCTACAATGAGCAGTTCTTC. Amino acid sequence: CASSETTGSYNEQFF.

The gene calls are TRBV18 and TRBJ2-1; possibly TRBD1 for D (5 bases). Germline values: CDR1 KGHSH, CDR2 LQKENI. The CDR3 sequence is 16 residues long. Trimming shortened V by 4 bases and J by 1 base, and 14 bases separated the two germline ends. The CDR3 DNA sequence: TGTGCCAGCTCACAAACAGCAGGGATTTCCTACAATGAGCAGTTCTTC. It specifies CASSQTAGISYNEQFF.

The chain is built from TRBV7-6 and TRBJ2-7, with 7 bases identical to TRBD1. The CDR3 totals 17 residues. The V and J ends lost 2 bases and 2 bases, in that order; junction bases with no gene match: 12. Germline-derived CDR1 and CDR2 are SGHVS and FNYEAQ. The CDR3 DNA follows: TGTGCCAGCAGCTTATTTTCAGGGGGACCCCCGCCCTACGAGCAGTACTTC. Residues: CASSLFSGGPPPYEQYF.

The V call is TRBV11-2, the J call TRBJ2-7; 8 bases agree with TRBD2. This CDR3 region has 16 residues. V lost 1 base to trimming and J lost 4 bases; unmatched junction nucleotides: 9. The germline CDR1 and CDR2 sequences are SGHAT and FQNNGV. The chain's CDR3 is CASSLVVSGGQYEQYF. The CDR3 region has the DNA TGTGCCAGCAGCTTAGTTGTGTCGGGAGGGCAGTACGAGCAGTACTTC.

On this clone: The sample contains more than one DNA sequence encoding this CDR3. The V and J genes are TRBV6-6 and TRBJ1-1; no clear D gene. Germline assignment: CDR1 MNHNY and CDR2 SVGAGI (reference sequence). The CDR3 spans 14 residues. V was clipped by 4 bases and J by 2 bases, with 11 bases between them. CDR3 coding DNA: TGTGCCAGCAGTTCCGGATCTCTCAACACTGAAGCTTTCTTT. Protein sequence: CASSSGSLNTEAFF.

Of note for this clone: Additional DNA sequences in this sample encode the identical CDR3. The V gene is TRBV5-1, the J gene TRBJ2-5; 7 nucleotides agree with TRBD1. Looked up from germline, CDR1 is SGHRS and CDR2 is YFSETQ. Germline trimming cut 6 bases from V and 2 bases from J; bases unmatched to any gene: 4. The CDR3 runs 13 residues. The CDR3 sequence: CASTRGYQETQYF. CDR3 nucleotide sequence: TGCGCCAGCACCAGGGGGTATCAAGAGACCCAGTACTTC.

The chain carries TRBV7-2 and TRBJ1-2; TRBD1 aligns across 7 bases. CDR1 and CDR2 (germline): SGHTA, FQGNSA. The CDR3 is 16 residues long. V was clipped by 0 bases and J by 5 bases; unmatched bases: 9. The CDR3 region is CASSLAVDRVLYGYTF. Here the CDR3 DNA reads TGTGCCAGCAGCTTAGCCGTCGACAGGGTCCTTTATGGCTACACCTTC.

This chain links TRBV6-5 with TRBJ1-6; TRBD1 is a possible D gene (6 bases). This CDR3 spans 15 amino acids. Between the trimmed V and J ends, which lost 6 bases and 3 bases, there was a span of 12 bases. CDR1 is MNHEY, CDR2 SVGAGI, per germline. The CDR3 loop reads CASRPGQIYNSPLHF. The CDR3, as DNA: TGTGCCAGCAGACCCGGACAGATCTATAATTCACCCCTCCACTTT.

This clone showed up just once. The chain uses TRBV5-4 and TRBJ1-6; TRBD1 might be the D (5 bases). In germline, CDR1 is SGHNT, CDR2 YYREEE (reference sequence). Deletions cut 2 bases from V and 6 bases from J, with 15 bases between. The CDR3 consists of 16 residues. CDR3 amino acids: CASSLTYAGSNSPLHF. In DNA, the CDR3 is TGTGCCAGCAGCTTAACGTACGCAGGGAGTAATTCACCCCTCCACTTT.

V gene TRBV7-2 combines with J gene TRBJ1-6, with unresolved D. Germline CDR1 reads SGHTA; CDR2 reads FQGNSA. V lost 0 bases and J lost 6, with 9 bases in between. The CDR3 loop spans 15 amino acids. CDR3 loop: CASSLANRPNSPLHF. The CDR3 DNA follows: TGTGCCAGCAGCTTAGCAAACAGACCTAATTCACCCCTCCACTTT.

The chain recombines TRBV5-1 with TRBJ2-5, with D tentatively TRBD1 (6 bases). Deletions cut 6 bases from V and 3 bases from J, with 15 bases between. The CDR3 length is 14 residues. CDR1 SGHRS and CDR2 YFSETQ come from the germline V gene. CDR3 in DNA: TGCGCCAGCAACCTCCTGGGGGCGGAAGAGACCCAGTACTTC. Amino acids: CASNLLGAEETQYF.

The V gene is TRBV19, the J gene TRBJ2-7, with TRBD2 as a possible D gene (6 bases). CDR1 LNHDA and CDR2 SQIVND come from the germline V gene (reference sequence). Trimming stripped 1 base from V and 6 bases from J, with 13 bases between. This CDR3 spans 14 amino acids. The CDR3 DNA is TGTGCCAGTAGTATAGCTAAAGGCGGGATCGAGCAGTACTTC. Protein sequence: CASSIAKGGIEQYF.

The chain couples TRBV27 to TRBJ2-7, with a tentative D call TRBD2 (5 bases). The V gene lost 2 bases and the J gene lost 7 bases, with 18 bases spanning the gap. The CDR3 has 15 residues. CDR1 MNHEY and CDR2 SMNVEV come from the germline V gene (reference sequence). The DNA of the CDR3 is TGTGCCAGCAGTTTAAGTGGGCGACCCGGGGTAGAGCAGTACTTC. It translates to CASSLSGRPGVEQYF.

The V call is TRBV5-4, the J call TRBJ1-2; D remains ambiguous. The CDR3 sequence is 13 residues long. In germline, CDR1 is SGHNT, CDR2 YYREEE (reference sequence). V lost 4 bases, J lost 8 bases, and 15 bases lay in between. CDR3 nucleotide sequence: TGTGCCAGCAGCCCAACCACCGTCAGCGGCTACACCTTC. Residues: CASSPTTVSGYTF.

The V call is TRBV27, the J call TRBJ1-2; weak D call: TRBD1 (6 bases). This CDR3 comprises 15 residues. Germline V gene lookup returns CDR1 MNHEY and CDR2 SMNVEV (reference sequence). Trimming removed 4 bases from V and 3 bases from J, with 15 bases in between. The CDR3, as DNA: TGTGCCAGCAGTTCCAGGGGACGGAGTCACTATGGCTACACCTTC. Translation gives CASSSRGRSHYGYTF.

The gene calls are TRBV5-1 and TRBJ2-3, with 7 bases aligning to TRBD2. The CDR3 loop spans 16 amino acids. J was trimmed by 1 base and V by 0 bases; bases with no gene match: 5. Germline lookup yields CDR1 SGHRS and CDR2 YFSETQ. This CDR3 is CASSLALGGGTDTQYF. The DNA of the CDR3 is TGCGCCAGCAGCTTGGCCCTGGGAGGGGGCACAGATACGCAGTATTTT.

On this clone: The sample has other DNA sequences that encode this CDR3 too. The chain combines TRBV5-1 with TRBJ1-1; possibly TRBD1 for D (6 bases). Trimming left V 2 bases short and J 6 bases short, with 11 bases between. The length of the CDR3 is 13 residues. Per the germline V gene, CDR1 is SGHRS and CDR2 is YFSETQ. The CDR3 loop is CASSFQGIPEAFF. CDR3 nucleotides: TGCGCCAGCAGCTTTCAGGGGATTCCTGAAGCTTTCTTT.

Worth noting for this clone: One end of the junction varies from germline; a read error may be responsible. The chain has TRBV7-7 and TRBJ2-5, with D tentatively TRBD1 (5 bases). This CDR3 region has 14 residues. CDR1 and CDR2 (germline): SSHAT, FNYEAQ (reference sequence). CDR3 residues: CASSLAGNGETQYF. For the CDR3, the DNA is TGTGCTAGCAGCTTAGCAGGGAACGGGGAGACCCAGTACTTC.

The chain couples TRBV30 to TRBJ1-4, with D possibly matching TRBD1 (5 bases). V gave up 5 bases and J gave up 7 bases, with 14 bases separating them. CDR1 GTSNPN and CDR2 SVGIG come from the germline V gene (reference sequence). The CDR3 spans 13 residues. CDR3 DNA: TGTGCCTGGGTCGAGGGGAATAGTGAAAAACTGTTTTTT. It translates to CAWVEGNSEKLFF.

In DNA form, the CDR3 reads TGTGCCAGCAGCTTAGGATTTAGGGCACAGGGGTCACCCCTCCACTTT. Translating it yields CASSLGFRAQGSPLHF. The V gene is TRBV13, the J gene TRBJ1-6; 7 nucleotides match TRBD1. CDR3 length: 16 residues. After removal of 0 bases from V and 10 bases from J, the junction contained 9 bases not matched to a gene. Germline-derived CDR1 and CDR2 are PRHDT and FYEKMQ (reference sequence).

As regards this clone: A read error may explain this, as a much larger clone is one base away. The same CDR3 arises from other DNA sequences in this sample as well. The genes are TRBV5-1 and TRBJ1-1; unclear D gene. The V end lost 2 bases, the J end lost 1 base, and 6 bases lay between the germline ends. Per germline, CDR1 SGHRS and CDR2 YFSETQ. The CDR3 has 13 amino acids. CDR3 nucleotide sequence: TGCGCCAGCAGCTTTGAGGGGAACACTGAAGCTTTCTTT. Protein sequence: CASSFEGNTEAFF.

The J gene is TRBJ2-7, the V gene TRBV7-9, with D hard to call. This CDR3 is built from 16 residues. Trimming removed 1 base at V and 0 bases at J, with 13 bases between. CDR1 SEHNR and CDR2 FQNEAQ come from the germline V gene (reference sequence). CDR3 amino acids: CASSLVTPRRSYEQYF. The CDR3 DNA sequence: TGTGCCAGCAGCTTAGTCACCCCGCGACGCTCCTACGAGCAGTACTTC.

The J gene is TRBJ2-2, the V gene TRBV6-1; D is perhaps TRBD1 (6 bases). The CDR3 runs to 15 residues. Trimming stripped 6 bases from V and 1 base from J, with 12 bases between. The germline gives CDR1 MNHNS, CDR2 SASEGT. This CDR3 reads CASSPGHLNTGELFF. CDR3 nucleotides: TGTGCCAGCAGCCCGGGACACCTGAACACCGGGGAGCTGTTTTTT.

As to this clone: Additional DNA sequences in this sample encode the identical CDR3. This chain uses TRBV9 with TRBJ2-5; D possibly corresponds to TRBD2 (6 bases). Germline V gives CDR1 SGDLS, CDR2 YYNGEE. CDR3 size: 14 residues. V was shortened by 2 bases and J by 2 bases, with 10 bases between the two germline ends. The CDR3 coding sequence is TGTGCCAGCAGCGTCGGGACTCTACAAGAGACCCAGTACTTC. It specifies CASSVGTLQETQYF.

The V gene is TRBV5-4, the J gene TRBJ2-5, with 10 bases that match TRBD2. Unmatched junction bases numbered 13, after V lost 3 bases and J lost 2 bases. The CDR3 has 18 residues. Germline V gene lookup returns CDR1 SGHNT and CDR2 YYREEE (reference sequence). DNA for the CDR3: TGTGCCAGCAGCTCATGGGAGGTAGCGGGGGGCAAACAAGAGACCCAGTACTTC. It encodes CASSSWEVAGGKQETQYF.